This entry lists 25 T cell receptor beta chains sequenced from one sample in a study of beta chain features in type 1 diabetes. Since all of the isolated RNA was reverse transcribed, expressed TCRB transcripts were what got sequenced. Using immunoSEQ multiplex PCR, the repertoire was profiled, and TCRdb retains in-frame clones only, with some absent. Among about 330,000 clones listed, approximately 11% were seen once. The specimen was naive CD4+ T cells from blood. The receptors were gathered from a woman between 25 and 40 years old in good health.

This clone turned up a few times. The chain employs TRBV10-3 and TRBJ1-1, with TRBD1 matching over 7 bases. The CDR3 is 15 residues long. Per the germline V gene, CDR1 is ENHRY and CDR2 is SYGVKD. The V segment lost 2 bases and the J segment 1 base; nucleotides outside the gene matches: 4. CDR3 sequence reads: CAISEKGASNTEAFF. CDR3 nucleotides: TGTGCCATCAGTGAGAAGGGGGCATCGAACACTGAAGCTTTCTTT.

CDR3 sequence reads: CASSTQRQGNQPQHF. CDR3 sequence (DNA): TGTGCCAGTAGTACCCAACGACAGGGAAATCAGCCCCAGCATTTT. The gene calls are TRBV19 and TRBJ1-5, with 7 bases aligning to TRBD1. The germline V gene encodes CDR1 LNHDA and CDR2 SQIVND (reference sequence). This CDR3 has 15 residues. The ends lost 4 bases at V and 4 bases at J; junction bases unmatched: 7.

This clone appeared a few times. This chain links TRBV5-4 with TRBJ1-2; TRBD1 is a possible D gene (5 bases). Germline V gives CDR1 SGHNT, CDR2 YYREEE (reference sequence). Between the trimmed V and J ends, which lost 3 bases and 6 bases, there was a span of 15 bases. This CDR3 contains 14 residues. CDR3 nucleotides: TGTGCCAGCAGCTCGTCAGGGTCTTGGGATGGCTACACCTTC. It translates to CASSSSGSWDGYTF. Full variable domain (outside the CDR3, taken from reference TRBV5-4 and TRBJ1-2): ETGVTQSPTHLIKTRGQQVTLRCSSQSGHNTVSWYQQALGQGPQFIFQYYREEENGRGNFPPRFSGLQFPNYSSELNVNALELDDSALYLCASSSSGSWDGYTFGSGTRLTVV.

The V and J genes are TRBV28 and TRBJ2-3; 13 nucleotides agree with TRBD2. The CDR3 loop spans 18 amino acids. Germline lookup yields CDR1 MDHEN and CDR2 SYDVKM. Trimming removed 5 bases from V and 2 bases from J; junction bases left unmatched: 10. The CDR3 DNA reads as TGTGCCAGCAGTCTTAACCAGGGACTAGCGGGGATCACAGATACGCAGTATTTT. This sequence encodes CASSLNQGLAGITDTQYF.

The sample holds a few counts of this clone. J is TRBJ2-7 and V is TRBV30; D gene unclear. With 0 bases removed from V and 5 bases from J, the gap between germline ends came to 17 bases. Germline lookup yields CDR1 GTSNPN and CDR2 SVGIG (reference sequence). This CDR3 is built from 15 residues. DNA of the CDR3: TGTGCCTGGAGTGTTTCACATCAACCCTTTCACGAGCAGTACTTC. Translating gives CAWSVSHQPFHEQYF.

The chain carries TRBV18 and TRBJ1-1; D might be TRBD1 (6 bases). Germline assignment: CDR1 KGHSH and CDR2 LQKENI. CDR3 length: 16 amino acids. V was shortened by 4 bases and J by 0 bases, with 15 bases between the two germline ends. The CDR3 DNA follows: TGTGCCAGCTCACGGACAGAGCGCAACATGAACACTGAAGCTTTCTTT. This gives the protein CASSRTERNMNTEAFF.

DNA for the CDR3: TGCAGCGTGACAGGACAGGAGTACACTGAAGCTTTCTTT. Amino acids: CSVTGQEYTEAFF. The J gene is TRBJ1-1, the V gene TRBV29-1; 7 bases match TRBD1. V lost 6 bases to trimming and J lost 3 bases; unmatched junction nucleotides: 7. The length of the CDR3 is 13 residues. Germline lookup yields CDR1 SQVTM and CDR2 ANQGSEA.

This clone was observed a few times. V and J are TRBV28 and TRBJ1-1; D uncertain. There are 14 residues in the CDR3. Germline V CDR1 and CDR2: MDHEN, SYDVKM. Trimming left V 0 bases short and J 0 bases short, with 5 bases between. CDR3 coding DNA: TGTGCCAGCAGTTTATGGAGGTTGAACACTGAAGCTTTCTTT. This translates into CASSLWRLNTEAFF.

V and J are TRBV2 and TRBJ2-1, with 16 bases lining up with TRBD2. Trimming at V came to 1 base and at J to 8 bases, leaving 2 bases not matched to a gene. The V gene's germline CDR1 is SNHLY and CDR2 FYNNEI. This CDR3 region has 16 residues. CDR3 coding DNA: TGTGCCAGCAGTGAAGGGGGACTAGCGGGAGGGGATGAGCAGTTCTTC. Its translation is CASSEGGLAGGDEQFF.

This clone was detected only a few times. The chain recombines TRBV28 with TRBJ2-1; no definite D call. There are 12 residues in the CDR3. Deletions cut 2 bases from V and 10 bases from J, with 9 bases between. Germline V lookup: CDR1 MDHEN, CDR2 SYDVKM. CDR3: CASSLRPVEQFF. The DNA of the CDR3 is TGTGCCAGCAGTTTACGCCCAGTGGAGCAGTTCTTC.

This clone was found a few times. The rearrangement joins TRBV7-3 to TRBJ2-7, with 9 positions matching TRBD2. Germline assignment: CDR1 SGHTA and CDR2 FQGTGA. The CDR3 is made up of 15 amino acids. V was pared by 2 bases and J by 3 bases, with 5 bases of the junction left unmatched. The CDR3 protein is CASSLAGGPFYEQYF. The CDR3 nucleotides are TGTGCCAGCAGCTTAGCGGGAGGGCCCTTCTACGAGCAGTACTTC.

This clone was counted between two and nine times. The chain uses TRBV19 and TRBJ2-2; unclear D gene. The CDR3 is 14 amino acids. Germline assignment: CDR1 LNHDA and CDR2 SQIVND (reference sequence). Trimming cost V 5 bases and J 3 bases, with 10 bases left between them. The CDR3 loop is CASSQQKYTGELFF. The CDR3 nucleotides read TGTGCCAGTAGTCAACAGAAATACACCGGGGAGCTGTTTTTT.

CDR3 bases: TGTGCCAGCTCCCCATTGACAGGGGGCGACAAAAACATTCAGTACTTC. Its protein is CASSPLTGGDKNIQYF. The V call is TRBV18, the J call TRBJ2-4, with TRBD1 matching 10 bases. Trimming cost V 6 bases and J 3 bases; bases outside gene matches: 8. The germline gives CDR1 KGHSH, CDR2 LQKENI. This CDR3 is 16 amino acids long.

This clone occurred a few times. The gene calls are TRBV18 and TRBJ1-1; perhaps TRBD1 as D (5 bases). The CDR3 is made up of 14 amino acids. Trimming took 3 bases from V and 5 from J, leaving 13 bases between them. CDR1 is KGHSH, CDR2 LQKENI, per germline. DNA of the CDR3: TGTGCCAGCTCACCTGGGGACCGGGGGACTGAAGCTTTCTTT. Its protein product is CASSPGDRGTEAFF.

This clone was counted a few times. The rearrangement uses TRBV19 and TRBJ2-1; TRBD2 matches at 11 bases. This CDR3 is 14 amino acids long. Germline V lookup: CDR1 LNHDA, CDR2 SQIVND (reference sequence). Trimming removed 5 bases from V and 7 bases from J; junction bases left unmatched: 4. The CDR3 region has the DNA TGTGCCAGTAGTGTAGCGGGAGGGCCAAATGAGCAGTTCTTC. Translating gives CASSVAGGPNEQFF.

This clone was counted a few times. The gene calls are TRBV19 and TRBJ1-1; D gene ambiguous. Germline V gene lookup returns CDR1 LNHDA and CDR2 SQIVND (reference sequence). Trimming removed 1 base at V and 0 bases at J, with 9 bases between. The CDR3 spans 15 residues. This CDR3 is CASSIARSMNTEAFF. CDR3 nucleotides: TGTGCCAGTAGTATAGCACGGAGCATGAACACTGAAGCTTTCTTT. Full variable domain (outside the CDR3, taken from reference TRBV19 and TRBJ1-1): DGGITQSPKYLFRKEGQNVTLSCEQNLNHDAMYWYRQDPGQGLRLIYYSQIVNDFQKGDIAEGYSVSREKKESFPLTVTSAQKNPTAFYLCASSIARSMNTEAFFGQGTRLTVV.

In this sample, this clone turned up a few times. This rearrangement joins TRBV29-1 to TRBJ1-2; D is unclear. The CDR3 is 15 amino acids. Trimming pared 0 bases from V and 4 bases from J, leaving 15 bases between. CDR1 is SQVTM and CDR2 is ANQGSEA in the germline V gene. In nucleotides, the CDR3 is TGCAGCGTTGAAGAGGAGAGCGTACAAATCTATGGCTACACCTTC. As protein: CSVEEESVQIYGYTF.

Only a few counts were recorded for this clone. CDR3 protein: CASSRDTRSTDTQYF. For the CDR3, the DNA is TGTGCCAGCAGTAGAGACACTCGGAGCACAGATACGCAGTATTTT. V usage is TRBV6-5 and J usage is TRBJ2-3; D not certain. Trimming shortened V by 5 bases and J by 0 bases, and 12 bases separated the two germline ends. The CDR3 totals 15 residues. CDR1 and CDR2 from the germline V gene are MNHEY and SVGAGI.

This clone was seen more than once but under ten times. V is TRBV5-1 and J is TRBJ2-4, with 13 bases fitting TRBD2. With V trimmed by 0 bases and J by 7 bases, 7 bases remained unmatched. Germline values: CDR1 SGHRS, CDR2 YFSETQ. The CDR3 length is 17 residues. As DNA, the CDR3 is TGCGCCAGCAGCTTGGTACTAGCGGGAGGGCCCGATAACATTCAGTACTTC. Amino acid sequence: CASSLVLAGGPDNIQYF.

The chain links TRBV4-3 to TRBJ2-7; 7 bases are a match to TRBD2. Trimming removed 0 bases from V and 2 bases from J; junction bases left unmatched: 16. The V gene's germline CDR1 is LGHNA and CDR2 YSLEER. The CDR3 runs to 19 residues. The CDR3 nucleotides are TGCGCCAGCAGCCAAGATCCTGGAGAAGCGGGGAGACGTCCCTACGAGCAGTACTTC. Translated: CASSQDPGEAGRRPYEQYF.

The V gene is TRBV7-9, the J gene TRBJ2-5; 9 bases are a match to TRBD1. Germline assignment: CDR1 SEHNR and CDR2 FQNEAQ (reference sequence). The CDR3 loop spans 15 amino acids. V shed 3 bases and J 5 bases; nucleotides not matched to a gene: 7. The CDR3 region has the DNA TGTGCCAGCAGCTTGGGGACAGGGACTGGGGAGACCCAGTACTTC. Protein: CASSLGTGTGETQYF.

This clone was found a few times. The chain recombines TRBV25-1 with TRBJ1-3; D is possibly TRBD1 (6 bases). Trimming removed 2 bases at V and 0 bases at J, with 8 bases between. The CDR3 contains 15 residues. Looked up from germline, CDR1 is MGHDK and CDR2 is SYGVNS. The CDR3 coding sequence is TGTGCCAGCAGTGAACTGGACAGCTCTGGAAACACCATATATTTT. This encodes CASSELDSSGNTIYF.

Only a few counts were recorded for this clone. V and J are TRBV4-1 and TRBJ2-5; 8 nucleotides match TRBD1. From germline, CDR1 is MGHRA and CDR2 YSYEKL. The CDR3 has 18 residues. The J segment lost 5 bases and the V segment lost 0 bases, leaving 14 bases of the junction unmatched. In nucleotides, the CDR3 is TGCGCCAGCAGCCAAGATGGGAGGAACAGGGGGTATCCGGAGACCCAGTACTTC. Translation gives CASSQDGRNRGYPETQYF.

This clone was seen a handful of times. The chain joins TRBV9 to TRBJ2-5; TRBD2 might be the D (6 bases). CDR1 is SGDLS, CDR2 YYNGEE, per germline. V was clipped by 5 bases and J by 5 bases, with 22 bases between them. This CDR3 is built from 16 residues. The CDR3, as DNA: TGTGCCAGCAGTCCGGGCGAGGGACCTGCGGGGGAGACCCAGTACTTC. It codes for CASSPGEGPAGETQYF.

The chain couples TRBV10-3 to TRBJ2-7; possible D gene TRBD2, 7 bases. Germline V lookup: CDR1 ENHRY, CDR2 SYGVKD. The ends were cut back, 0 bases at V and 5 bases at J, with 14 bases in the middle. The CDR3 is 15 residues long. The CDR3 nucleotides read TGTGCCATCAGTGAGTCGGGGGGGGCGGGAAACGAGCAGTACTTC. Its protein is CAISESGGAGNEQYF.